Listed here are 27 T cell receptor beta chains from one sample, sequenced in a study of blood T cells in healthy people across ages. PCR was performed a second time for 7 to 11 cycles using a sample-barcoded 5' primer and a J-beta primer mix. Using its own MiXCR run on the 5' RACE reads, TCRdb lists one record per CDR3 protein. This repertoire shows about 1.7 million distinct CDR3 sequences, 28% found once; its top ten account for roughly 8.2%. The specimen sequenced was blood. The receptors were gathered from a woman under 40 in good health.

This clonotype was detected many times. The chain links TRBV20-1 to TRBJ2-5, with D possibly TRBD1 on 6 matching bases. The V end lost 6 bases, the J end lost 1 base, and 21 bases lay between the germline ends. Germline CDR1 and CDR2: DFQATT and SNEGSKA (reference sequence). This CDR3 is built from 16 residues. CDR3 in amino acids: CSALFNQGYLQETQYF. The CDR3 nucleotides are TGCAGTGCCCTATTCAATCAGGGGTACCTCCAAGAGACCCAGTACTTC.

The sample holds many counts of this clonotype. This CDR3 is CASGSHEASSYNEQFF. The CDR3 DNA reads TGTGCCAGCGGGAGTCACGAAGCTAGCTCCTACAATGAGCAGTTCTTC. The chain is built from TRBV24-1 and TRBJ2-1; 7 nucleotides align to TRBD2. The CDR3 is made up of 16 amino acids. Germline lookup yields CDR1 KGHDR and CDR2 SFDVKD. V was clipped by 11 bases and J by 0 bases; unmatched bases: 12.

The chain recombines TRBV7-3 with TRBJ2-3; D unresolved. V shed 7 bases and J shed 6 bases, with 8 bases lying between them. The CDR3 loop spans 11 amino acids. Germline loops: CDR1 SGHTA, CDR2 FQGTGA. The CDR3 is CASNFRDTQYF. CDR3 in DNA: TGTGCCAGCAACTTTCGCGATACGCAGTATTTT.

This clonotype has a count of ten or more. The chain carries TRBV5-1 and TRBJ2-7; TRBD2 is a possible D gene (6 bases). The CDR3 loop spans 15 amino acids. Germline V gives CDR1 SGHRS, CDR2 YFSETQ. V was cut by 0 bases and J by 4 bases, with 14 bases left in between. In DNA, the CDR3 is TGCGCCAGCAGCTTGGTGTCTTCGGGGGATTACGAGCAGTACTTC. This encodes CASSLVSSGDYEQYF.

For this clonotype: This may arise from a read error, as a much more abundant clone is one base away. The genes are TRBV18 and TRBJ2-1; 9 bases fit TRBD2. CDR3 length equals 16 residues. V shed 3 bases, J shed 8 bases, and the junction held 11 bases outside the gene matches. CDR1 is KGHSH, CDR2 LQKENI, per germline. The CDR3 sequence is CASSPNRAGGHDEQFF. The CDR3 region has the DNA TGTGCCAGCTCACCTAATCGAGCGGGGGGCCACGATGAGCAGTTCTTC.

This clonotype has ten or more counts. This rearrangement joins TRBV5-5 to TRBJ2-7; TRBD2 aligns across 12 bases. Trimming removed 4 bases from V and 2 bases from J; junction bases left unmatched: 4. Germline assignment: CDR1 SGHKS and CDR2 YYEKEE (reference sequence). The CDR3 sequence is 15 residues long. CDR3 in DNA: TGTGCCAGCAGCGCACTAGCGGGGGGTACCTACGAGCAGTACTTC. Its translation: CASSALAGGTYEQYF.

J is TRBJ2-3 and V is TRBV20-1, with 7 bases fitting TRBD2. CDR1 and CDR2 from the germline V gene are DFQATT and SNEGSKA (reference sequence). J gave up 6 bases and V 3 bases, and 9 bases lay outside the gene matches. There are 14 residues in the CDR3. The CDR3 bases are TGCAGTGCTAGCCTAGCGGCTGTTTGGGATACGCAGTATTTT. Translating it yields CSASLAAVWDTQYF.

This clonotype was seen a handful of times. Here the CDR3 reads CASSLPGQGNEKLFF. Here the CDR3 DNA reads TGTGCCAGCAGCTTGCCGGGACAGGGGAATGAAAAACTGTTTTTT. The chain uses TRBV7-9 and TRBJ1-4; 10 bases are a match to TRBD1. This CDR3 has 15 residues. The germline gives CDR1 SEHNR, CDR2 FQNEAQ (reference sequence). V shed 3 bases and J 5 bases; nucleotides not matched to a gene: 3.

In its sample, this clonotype was seen a few times. The V and J genes are TRBV18 and TRBJ2-1, with D maybe TRBD2 (7 bases). V lost 0 bases and J lost 6, with 9 bases in between. This CDR3 is built from 14 residues. The germline V gene has CDR1 KGHSH and CDR2 LQKENI. The chain's CDR3 is CASSPPGGANEQFF. CDR3 bases: TGTGCCAGCTCACCACCGGGGGGGGCCAATGAGCAGTTCTTC.

The chain recombines TRBV2 with TRBJ2-3; unclear D gene. Trimming cost V 2 bases and J 0 bases, with 12 bases left between them. CDR1 and CDR2 from the germline V gene are SNHLY and FYNNEI. This CDR3 comprises 16 residues. CDR3 residues: CASSEIRTSSTDTQYF. In nucleotides, the CDR3 is TGTGCCAGCAGTGAAATCCGGACGTCTAGCACAGATACGCAGTATTTT.

About this clonotype: A much larger clone lies a single base off, so this may be a read error. The chain combines TRBV6-5 with TRBJ2-7, with D tentatively TRBD2 (6 bases). V dropped 2 bases and J dropped 7 bases, with 12 bases sitting between them. Germline V gene data show CDR1 as MNHEY and CDR2 as SVGAGI. This CDR3 is built from 13 residues. CDR3 bases: TGTGCCAGCAGTTACCGGCGGGGAGATGAGCAGTACTTC. Translated: CASSYRRGDEQYF.

The chain joins TRBV6-5 to TRBJ2-7; D not resolved. There are 13 residues in the CDR3. Germline V CDR1 and CDR2: MNHEY, SVGAGI. V was pared by 3 bases and J by 1 base, with 7 bases between. The chain's CDR3 is CASSYGYSYEQYF. CDR3 nucleotides: TGTGCCAGCAGTTATGGCTATTCCTACGAGCAGTACTTC.

This clonotype was seen many times. Here the CDR3 reads CASSVSGDGSYNEQFF. The CDR3 DNA reads TGTGCCAGCAGTGTATCAGGGGATGGGTCCTACAATGAGCAGTTCTTC. The rearrangement uses TRBV2 and TRBJ2-1; D is possibly TRBD1 (6 bases). CDR1 is SNHLY, CDR2 FYNNEI, per germline. V lost 4 bases and J 1 base, leaving 14 bases between the germline ends. This CDR3 spans 16 amino acids. The whole variable domain, remainder taken from reference TRBV2 and TRBJ2-1, is EPEVTQTPSHQVTQMGQEVILRCVPISNHLYFYWYRQILGQKVEFLVSFYNNEISEKSEIFDDQFSVERPDGSNFTLKIRSTKLEDSAMYFCASSVSGDGSYNEQFFGPGTRLTVL.

This clonotype occurred a few times. The CDR3 is CSVVFGGGLGEQYF. The CDR3, as DNA: TGCAGCGTTGTATTCGGGGGTGGCTTGGGCGAGCAGTACTTC. The V call is TRBV29-1, the J call TRBJ2-4; D is perhaps TRBD2 (6 bases). The DNA end favors TRBJ2-7, so the J call may be wrong. The CDR3 is 14 residues long. Germline CDR1 is SQVTM and CDR2 is ANQGSEA.

This clonotype has more than one count but fewer than ten. This chain uses TRBV20-1 with TRBJ2-1, with TRBD2 identical over 10 bases. This CDR3 region has 12 residues. Germline CDR1 and CDR2: DFQATT and SNEGSKA (reference sequence). Trimming removed 6 bases from V and 12 bases from J; junction bases left unmatched: 8. This CDR3 is CSARLAGRGQFF. The CDR3 DNA is TGCAGTGCCCGACTAGCGGGTCGGGGGCAGTTCTTC.

CDR3 in DNA: TGTGCCAGTCGGACTAGCGGGGACCGCTACGAGCAGTACTTC. It specifies CASRTSGDRYEQYF. The chain uses TRBV28 and TRBJ2-7, with 12 nucleotides matching TRBD2. This CDR3 is built from 14 residues. The trim removed 9 bases at V and 3 bases at J, leaving 6 bases unmatched. Germline-derived CDR1 and CDR2 are MDHEN and SYDVKM.

The V and J genes are TRBV2 and TRBJ2-1; the D is unclear. CDR1 is SNHLY, CDR2 FYNNEI, per germline. The germline V and J ends were trimmed by 2 bases and 3 bases, with 11 bases remaining between them. CDR3 length: 15 amino acids. The CDR3 sequence: CASSELQFSYNEQFF. The DNA of the CDR3 is TGTGCCAGCAGTGAATTACAGTTTAGCTACAATGAGCAGTTCTTC.

This chain connects TRBV7-9 to TRBJ2-5; 13 nucleotides align to TRBD2. Germline V gene sequence: CDR1 SEHNR, CDR2 FQNEAQ (reference sequence). There are 16 residues in the CDR3. Trimming took 8 bases from V and 3 from J; bases not matched to a gene: 9. The CDR3 reads CASRSGGLAGEETQYF. CDR3 sequence (DNA): TGTGCCAGCCGCTCGGGCGGACTAGCGGGAGAAGAGACCCAGTACTTC.

The chain carries TRBV29-1 and TRBJ2-5, with TRBD2 as a possible D gene (5 bases). Germline CDR1 reads SQVTM; CDR2 reads ANQGSEA. The CDR3 covers 13 residues. V was clipped by 4 bases and J by 4 bases, with 13 bases between them. Here the CDR3 DNA reads TGCAGCGTTGGGTTAGGTGGGAGAGAGACCCAGTACTTC. Translated: CSVGLGGRETQYF.

The J gene is TRBJ1-3, the V gene TRBV20-1; 7 bases agree with TRBD1. CDR3 size: 14 residues. V trimming: 7 bases; J trimming: 2 bases; junction bases outside the gene matches: 8. From germline, CDR1 is DFQATT and CDR2 SNEGSKA (reference sequence). The CDR3 DNA reads as TGCAGTGTTTTCCCAGGACAGGCTGGAAACACCATATATTTT. This encodes CSVFPGQAGNTIYF.

This clonotype was picked up a small number of times. A junction end diverges from the germline sequence, so it may reflect a read error. The chain uses TRBV4-1 and TRBJ1-5; TRBD1 is a possible D gene (5 bases). CDR1 and CDR2 (germline): MGHRA, YSYEKL. This CDR3 contains 17 residues. The CDR3 nucleotides read TGCGCCAGCAGCCAAGGGAGGGGCGGTATGAGCAATCGGCCCCAGCATTTT. It is translated as CASSQGRGGMSNRPQHF.

This clonotype was recorded many times. The chain is built from TRBV20-1 and TRBJ2-4; 8 bases are shared with TRBD1. J lost 7 bases, V lost 5 bases, and 7 bases had no gene match. Per the germline V gene, CDR1 is DFQATT and CDR2 is SNEGSKA (reference sequence). This CDR3 has 13 amino acids. The DNA of the CDR3 is TGCAGTGCTTATACGACAGGGGCGAACATTCAGTACTTC. This sequence encodes CSAYTTGANIQYF.

This clonotype has a count of ten or more. The rearrangement joins TRBV11-2 to TRBJ2-3, with 10 nucleotides matching TRBD2. The germline gives CDR1 SGHAT, CDR2 FQNNGV. This CDR3 comprises 16 residues. The V gene end was trimmed by 6 bases and the J gene end by 7 bases; junction bases not matched to a gene: 13. CDR3 in amino acids: CASRRDLSGGENTQYF. CDR3 coding DNA: TGTGCCAGCAGGCGGGACCTCAGCGGGGGGGAAAATACGCAGTATTTT.

This clonotype was counted once. A single base separates this from a much larger clone, so it may be a read error. The chain combines TRBV7-2 with TRBJ2-4; 9 nucleotides match TRBD2. This CDR3 contains 16 residues. Germline V gene lookup returns CDR1 SGHTA and CDR2 FQGNSA. J lost 1 base, V lost 3 bases, and 4 bases had no gene match. The CDR3 DNA follows: TGTGCCAGCAGCTTTACAGCGGGGGGTGCCAAAAACATTCAGTACTTC. Translated, it gives CASSFTAGGAKNIQYF.

This clonotype was seen more than once but under ten times. V usage is TRBV27 and J usage is TRBJ2-7; D is possibly TRBD1 or TRBD2 (5 bases each). Germline CDR1 reads MNHEY; CDR2 reads SMNVEV (reference sequence). V lost 6 bases and J lost 1, with 13 bases in between. The CDR3 has 14 amino acids. In nucleotides, the CDR3 is TGTGCCAGCAGCCGGGACGGGGCTTCCTACGAGCAGTACTTC. Translated: CASSRDGASYEQYF.

This clonotype has ten or more counts. The chain combines TRBV29-1 with TRBJ2-1; 11 nucleotides line up with TRBD2. Germline V gene data show CDR1 as SQVTM and CDR2 as ANQGSEA. The V gene end was trimmed by 7 bases and the J gene end by 5 bases; junction bases not matched to a gene: 4. This CDR3 comprises 13 residues. CDR3 nucleotides: TGCAGCGGCAAGACTAGCGGGAACAATGAGCAGTTCTTC. This translates into CSGKTSGNNEQFF.

The rearrangement links TRBV9 to TRBJ2-3; 8 bases fit TRBD2. The V gene end was trimmed by 4 bases and the J gene end by 3 bases; junction bases not matched to a gene: 13. The CDR3 length is 17 residues. CDR1 is SGDLS and CDR2 is YYNGEE in the germline V gene. The CDR3 is CASSSLFRGGGTDTQYF. In DNA, the CDR3 is TGTGCCAGCAGCTCTCTTTTTCGAGGCGGGGGGACAGATACGCAGTATTTT.